This T cell receptor beta chain was sequenced in a study of metastatic and nonmetastatic thyroid tumors. CDR3 length: 12 amino acids. The V and J ends lost 8 bases and 1 base, in that order; junction bases with no gene match: 1. TCRdb re-called clones from the PCR reads using MiXCR. The sample lists 30,000 to 40,000 clones, 30% to 40% seen once, with about 16% in the top ten. Thyroid surgery took place with no prior treatment in any patient. This TCR was recovered from a female donor with papillary thyroid cancer or a benign thyroid nodule (not recorded which). Some clones in this sample may be carry-over from other donors' samples. Specimen: tumor tissue. The chain uses TRBV12-3 or TRBV12-4 and TRBJ2-7; 8 positions match TRBD2. CDR3 sequence (DNA): TGTGCCAGCGGGACTAGTTCCTACGAGCAGTACTTC. Translated: CASGTSSYEQYF.